This T cell receptor beta chain stems from a study of blood T cell repertoires in COVID-19. V was pared by 5 bases and J by 4 bases, with 13 bases between. The CDR3 consists of 15 residues. Germline loops: CDR1 SGHNT, CDR2 YYREEE (reference sequence). Only in-frame clones appear in the TCRdb table, and some are missing; sequencing was by immunoSEQ multiplex PCR. Here the sample spans under 150,000 clones, around 63% being singletons. Sequencing was done on a sample of peripheral blood. This clonotype was sampled from a woman between 70 and 85 years old with acute or convalescent COVID-19. The chain has TRBV5-4 and TRBJ2-6; the D gene is possibly TRBD2 (5 bases). The CDR3 DNA sequence: TGTGCCAGCAGGCCAGCTAGCTCCGGGGCCAACGTCCTGACTTTC. It yields the protein CASRPASSGANVLTF.